This is a list of T cell receptor beta chains from one sample in a study of memory CD4+ T cells and cytomegalovirus serostatus. Some clones are missing from TCRdb's copy, which holds only in-frame ones; the method was immunoSEQ multiplex PCR. The sample lists tens of thousands of clones; less than 85% were seen once. Sample: memory CD4+ T cells from blood. Receptors originate from an adult in good health and CMV-seronegative. CDR3s include the opening cysteine and the closing phenylalanine or tryptophan. A D gene is named only where the DNA matches it firmly. Clone sizes are given selectively: once, few, many, or a class where the clone is expanded.

-,TRBV28,-,TRBJ2-5,CASTPWGEETQYF,TGTGCCAGCACCCCCTGGGGGGAAGAGACCCAGTACTTC
few,TRBV6-5,TRBD1,TRBJ2-7,CASSLSGTGGSEQYF,TGTGCCAGCAGTTTATCAGGGACAGGGGGCTCCGAGCAGTACTTC
-,TRBV2,-,TRBJ2-5,CASSGGGTGHWETQYF,TGTGCCAGCAGCGGGGGAGGGACAGGTCATTGGGAGACCCAGTACTTC
few,TRBV11-3,-,TRBJ1-1,CASSTPRGVTRNTEAFF,TGTGCCAGCAGCACCCCTAGGGGGGTCACAAGGAACACTGAAGCTTTCTTT
-,TRBV10-1,-,TRBJ2-7,CASSESFYEQYF,TGCGCCAGCAGTGAGTCTTTCTACGAGCAGTACTTC
-,TRBV4-2,-,TRBJ1-5,CASSQVQGYSNQPQHF,TGTGCCAGCAGCCAAGTACAGGGCTATAGCAATCAGCCCCAGCATTTT
-,TRBV6-1,-,TRBJ1-5,CASSVGVYGNQPQHF,TGTGCCAGCAGTGTAGGTGTGTATGGCAATCAGCCCCAGCATTTT
-,TRBV25-1,TRBD1,TRBJ2-7,CASSGQGKYEQYF,TGTGCCAGCAGTGGACAGGGTAAATACGAGCAGTACTTC
-,TRBV2,TRBD1,TRBJ1-2,CASSTRATGVGGYTF,TGTGCCAGCAGTACCCGAGCGACAGGGGTCGGCGGCTACACCTTC
-,TRBV11-3,-,TRBJ2-1,CASSLKLSATGNEQFF,TGTGCCAGCAGCTTAAAATTAAGCGCTACGGGCAATGAGCAGTTCTTC
-,TRBV2,-,TRBJ2-1,CASSDGRESPYNEQFF,TGTGCCAGCAGTGATGGCAGGGAGTCCCCTTACAATGAGCAGTTCTTC
-,TRBV27,-,TRBJ1-2,CASSYYPSTSPHGYTF,TGTGCCAGCAGTTACTATCCCTCTACATCGCCTCATGGCTACACCTTC
-,TRBV2,-,TRBJ1-5,CASRSTGNQPQHF,TGTGCCAGCAGAAGTACAGGGAATCAGCCCCAGCATTTT
-,TRBV5-1,-,TRBJ2-2,CASRAGTGELFF,TGCGCCAGCAGGGCGGGGACCGGGGAGCTGTTTTTT
-,TRBV28,-,TRBJ1-5,CASNLIRRNQPQHF,TGTGCCAGCAATTTGATAAGGCGCAATCAGCCCCAGCATTTT
-,TRBV2,-,TRBJ2-2,CASSATGLSTGELFF,TGTGCCAGCAGTGCGACCGGGCTAAGCACCGGGGAGCTGTTTTTT
-,TRBV6-1,TRBD1,TRBJ1-6,CASMRTGGYNSPLHF,TGTGCCAGCATGAGGACAGGGGGGTATAATTCACCCCTCCACTTT
few,TRBV12-5,-,TRBJ1-5,CASGIDTLYSNQPQHF,TGTGCTAGTGGTATTGACACCCTTTATAGCAATCAGCCCCAGCATTTT
-,TRBV5-1,-,TRBJ1-1,CASSQGHRNTEAFF,TGCGCCAGCAGCCAGGGACACCGGAACACTGAAGCTTTCTTT
-,TRBV5-1,TRBD1,TRBJ1-5,CASSLEGQGTPQHF,TGCGCCAGCAGCTTGGAGGGACAGGGGACGCCCCAGCATTTT
few,TRBV5-4,-,TRBJ1-2,CASSLTSRVKGYTF,TGTGCCAGCAGTTTGACATCCAGGGTGAAGGGCTACACCTTC
-,TRBV2,TRBD1,TRBJ1-4,CASQFSGTGNEKLFF,TGTGCCAGTCAATTTTCCGGGACAGGGAATGAAAAACTGTTTTTT
once,TRBV6-6,-,TRBJ1-5,CASSEPYPQPQHF,TGTGCCAGCAGCGAACCCTACCCCCAGCCCCAGCATTTT
-,TRBV5-8,TRBD2,TRBJ2-1,CASSLVAGGRNEQFF,TGTGCCAGCAGCTTGGTGGCGGGGGGGCGAAATGAGCAGTTCTTC
-,TRBV19,TRBD2,TRBJ2-5,CASNTGTSGQETQYF,TGTGCCAGTAACACCGGGACTAGCGGTCAAGAGACCCAGTACTTC
-,TRBV5-1,-,TRBJ2-7,CASSDGGEQYF,TGCGCCAGCAGCGACGGCGGGGAGCAGTACTTC
few,TRBV15,TRBD1,TRBJ2-7,CATSPPGGRYEQYF,TGTGCCACCAGCCCTCCAGGGGGAAGGTACGAGCAGTACTTC
-,TRBV5-6,-,TRBJ2-5,CASSLGGHQETQYF,TGTGCCAGCAGCTTGGGGGGACATCAAGAGACCCAGTACTTC
-,TRBV15,-,TRBJ1-2,CATSSVEGGYTF,TGTGCCACCAGCTCCGTAGAGGGTGGCTACACCTTC
-,TRBV28,TRBD1,TRBJ1-5,CASSPGTGSNQPQHF,TGTGCCAGCAGCCCGGGGACAGGAAGCAATCAGCCCCAGCATTTT
-,TRBV11-2,-,TRBJ1-4,CASSLGQLATNEKLFF,TGTGCCAGCAGCCTCGGACAGTTGGCAACTAATGAAAAACTGTTTTTT
-,TRBV7-9,TRBD1,TRBJ1-3,CASSVTGGYADTIYF,TGTGCCAGCAGCGTGACAGGGGGATATGCGGACACCATATATTTT
-,TRBV7-9,-,TRBJ1-4,CASSLNRNEKLFF,TGTGCCAGCAGCTTAAACAGGAATGAAAAACTGTTTTTT
-,TRBV2,-,TRBJ1-2,CASSELGQVGGYTF,TGTGCCAGCAGTGAGCTTGGTCAGGTGGGGGGCTACACCTTC
-,TRBV5-1,-,TRBJ1-2,CASSLDSSGYGYTF,TGCGCCAGCAGTTTGGACAGCTCCGGATATGGCTACACCTTC
-,TRBV4-1,-,TRBJ2-5,CASSHPFQETQYF,TGCGCCAGCAGCCATCCGTTCCAAGAGACCCAGTACTTC
few,TRBV5-6,-,TRBJ2-3,CASRPLNRDLTDTQYF,TGTGCCAGCAGACCCCTCAACAGGGACCTCACAGATACGCAGTATTTT